This TCR beta chain was sequenced during a study of T cell responses to AZD1222 COVID-19 vaccine. Whole-study results and caveats: It should be noted that donors were predominantly white British and more often female, and clonal diversity was possibly underestimated. Across spike, vaccine-associated CD4 TCRs were found, dominant at 160-218 and 743-854.

In the case of this clone: The antigen is undetermined.

Sequenced by immunoSEQ multiplex PCR; TCRdb stores in-frame clones only, minus some. The sample consists of 150,000 or so clones, more than 90% of them appearing once. Trimming at V came to 6 bases and at J to 2 bases, leaving 3 bases not matched to a gene. The CDR3 is 14 residues long. In germline, CDR1 is KGHSH, CDR2 LQKENI. This receptor was identified in an adult in good health. This chain uses TRBV18 with TRBJ1-3; TRBD1 agrees at 8 bases. The sequencing here drew on peripheral blood, taken on day 0 of AZD1222 vaccination. DNA for the CDR3: TGTGCCAGCTCCCCGACAGGGGCTGGAAACACCATATATTTT. It translates to CASSPTGAGNTIYF.